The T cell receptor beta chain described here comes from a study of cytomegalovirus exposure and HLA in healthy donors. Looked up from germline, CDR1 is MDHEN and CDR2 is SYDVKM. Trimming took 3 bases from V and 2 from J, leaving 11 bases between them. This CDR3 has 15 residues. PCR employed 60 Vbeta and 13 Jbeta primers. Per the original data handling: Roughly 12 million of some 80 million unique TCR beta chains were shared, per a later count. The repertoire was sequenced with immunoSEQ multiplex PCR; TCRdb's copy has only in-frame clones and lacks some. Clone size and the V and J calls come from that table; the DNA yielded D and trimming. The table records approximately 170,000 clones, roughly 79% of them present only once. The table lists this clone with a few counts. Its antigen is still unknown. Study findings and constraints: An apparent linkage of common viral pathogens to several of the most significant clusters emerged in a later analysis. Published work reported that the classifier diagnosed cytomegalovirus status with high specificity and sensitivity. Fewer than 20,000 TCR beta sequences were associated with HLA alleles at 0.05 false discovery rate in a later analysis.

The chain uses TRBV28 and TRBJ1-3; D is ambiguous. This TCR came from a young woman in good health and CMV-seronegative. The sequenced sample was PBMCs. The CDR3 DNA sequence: TGTGCCAGCAGTTTTTCAGGATTTACTGGAAACACCATATATTTT. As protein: CASSFSGFTGNTIYF.